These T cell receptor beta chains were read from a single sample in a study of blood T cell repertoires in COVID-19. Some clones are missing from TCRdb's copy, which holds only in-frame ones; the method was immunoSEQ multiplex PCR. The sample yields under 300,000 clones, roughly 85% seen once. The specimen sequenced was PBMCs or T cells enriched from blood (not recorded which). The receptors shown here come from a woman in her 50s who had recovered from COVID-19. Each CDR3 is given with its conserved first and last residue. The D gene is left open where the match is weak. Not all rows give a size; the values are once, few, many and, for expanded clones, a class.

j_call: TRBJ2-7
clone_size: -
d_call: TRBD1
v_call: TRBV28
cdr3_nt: TGTGCCAGCAGTTCCAATCACAGGGGGCGCTACGAGCAGTACTTC
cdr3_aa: CASSSNHRGRYEQYF

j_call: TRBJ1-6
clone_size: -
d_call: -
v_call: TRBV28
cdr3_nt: TGTGCCACCCGGGGGGGACCTAATTCACCCCTCCACTTT
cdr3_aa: CATRGGPNSPLHF

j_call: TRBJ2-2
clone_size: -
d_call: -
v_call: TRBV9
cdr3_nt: TGTGCCAGCAGCGTAGCTTCGCAGGGGTCCACCGGGGAGCTGTTTTTT
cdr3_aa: CASSVASQGSTGELFF

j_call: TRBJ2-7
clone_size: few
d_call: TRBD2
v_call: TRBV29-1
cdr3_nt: TGCAGCGTTGTAGGGACTAGCTCTAAGGAGCAGTACTTC
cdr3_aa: CSVVGTSSKEQYF

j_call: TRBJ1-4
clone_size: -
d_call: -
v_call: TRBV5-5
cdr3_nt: TGTGCCAGCAGCTTGGGGGGACACTTCAATGAAAAACTGTTTTTT
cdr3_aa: CASSLGGHFNEKLFF

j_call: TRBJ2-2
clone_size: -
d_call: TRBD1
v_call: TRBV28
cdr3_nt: TGTGCCAGCAGGAGGGACAGGGCCAGGGTCGGGGAGCTGTTTTTT
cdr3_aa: CASRRDRARVGELFF

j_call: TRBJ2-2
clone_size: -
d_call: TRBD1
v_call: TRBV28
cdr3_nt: TGTGCCAGCAGTTTCGGACAGGGACTCACCGGGGAGCTGTTTTTT
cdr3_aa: CASSFGQGLTGELFF

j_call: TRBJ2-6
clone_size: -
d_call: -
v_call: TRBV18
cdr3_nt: TGTGCCAGCTCCTCTTCTGGGGCCAACGTCCTGACTTTC
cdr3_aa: CASSSSGANVLTF

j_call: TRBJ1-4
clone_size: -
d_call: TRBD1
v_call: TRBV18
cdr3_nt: TGTGCCAGCTCACCACGGGGACAGGAGGAGGAAAAACTGTTTTTT
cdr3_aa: CASSPRGQEEEKLFF

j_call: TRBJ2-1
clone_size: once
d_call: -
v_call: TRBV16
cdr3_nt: TGTGCCAGCAGCCCCCATGGAGGGGACAATGAGCAGTTCTTC
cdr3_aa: CASSPHGGDNEQFF

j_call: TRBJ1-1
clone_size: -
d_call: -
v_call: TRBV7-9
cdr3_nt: TGTGCCAGCAGCCCCAGTATGTGGGGCCCCTCGGACACTGAAGCTTTCTTT
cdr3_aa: CASSPSMWGPSDTEAFF

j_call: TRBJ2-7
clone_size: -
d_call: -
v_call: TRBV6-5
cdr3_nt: TGTGCCACCCGACTGCGAGGGAGCTCCTACGAGCAGTACTTC
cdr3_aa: CATRLRGSSYEQYF

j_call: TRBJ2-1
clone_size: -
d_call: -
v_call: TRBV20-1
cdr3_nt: TGCAGTGCCCCCTCCCCCAATGAGCAGTTCTTC
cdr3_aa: CSAPSPNEQFF

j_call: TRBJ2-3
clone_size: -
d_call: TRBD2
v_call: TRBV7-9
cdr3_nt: TGTGCCAGCAGCTTGGGACTAGCGGGAGAAACGCAGTATTTT
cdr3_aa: CASSLGLAGETQYF

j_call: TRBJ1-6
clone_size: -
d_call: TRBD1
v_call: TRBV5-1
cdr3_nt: TGCGCCAGCAGGCATGGACAGGGGGGGTTTAAAGGATCACCCCTCCACTTT
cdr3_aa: CASRHGQGGFKGSPLHF

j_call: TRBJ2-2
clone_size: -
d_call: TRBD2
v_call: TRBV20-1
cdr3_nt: TGCAGTGCTAGTAGTACTAGCGGGAGTACCGGGGAGCTGTTTTTT
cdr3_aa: CSASSTSGSTGELFF

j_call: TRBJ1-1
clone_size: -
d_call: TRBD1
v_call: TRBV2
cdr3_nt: TGTGCCAGCAGGGGGGACAGGGGGCAGATGAACACTGAAGCTTTCTTT
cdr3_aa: CASRGDRGQMNTEAFF

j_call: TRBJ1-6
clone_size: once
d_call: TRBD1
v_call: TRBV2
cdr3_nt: TGTGCCAGCAGGGGACAGAGAGATTCACCCCTCCACTTT
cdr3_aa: CASRGQRDSPLHF

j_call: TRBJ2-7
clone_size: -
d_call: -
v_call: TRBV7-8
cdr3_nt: TGTGCCAGCAGCTTCTTGCTGGACGACAGTTACTCCTACGAGCAGTACTTC
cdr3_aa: CASSFLLDDSYSYEQYF

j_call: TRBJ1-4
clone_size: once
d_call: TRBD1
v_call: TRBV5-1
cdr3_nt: TGCGCCAGCAGCTTGACAGGGGGTCAAGAAAAACTGTTTTTT
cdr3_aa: CASSLTGGQEKLFF

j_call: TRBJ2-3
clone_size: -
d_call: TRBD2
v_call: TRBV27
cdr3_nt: TGTGCCAGCAGCGCCAGACCAGCGGGAGGGGGGACAGATACGCAGTATTTT
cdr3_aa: CASSARPAGGGTDTQYF

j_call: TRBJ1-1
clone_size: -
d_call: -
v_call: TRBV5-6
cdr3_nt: TGTGCCAGCAGCCGGAGGAACCTAATGAACACTGAAGCTTTCTTT
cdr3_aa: CASSRRNLMNTEAFF

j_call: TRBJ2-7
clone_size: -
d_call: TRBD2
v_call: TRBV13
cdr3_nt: TGTGCCAGCAGTTTAGCTAGCGGGAGTGGTCCCGGGGGACGAGAGCAGTACTTC
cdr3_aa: CASSLASGSGPGGREQYF

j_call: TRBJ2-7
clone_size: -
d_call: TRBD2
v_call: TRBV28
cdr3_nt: TGTGCCAGCAGCCTTAGCGGGGGTACCTACGAGCAGTACTTC
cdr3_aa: CASSLSGGTYEQYF

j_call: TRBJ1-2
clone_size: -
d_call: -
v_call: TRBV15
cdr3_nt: TGTGCCACCAGCAGAGAGCCTGGCCCGTATGGCTACACCTTC
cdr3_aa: CATSREPGPYGYTF

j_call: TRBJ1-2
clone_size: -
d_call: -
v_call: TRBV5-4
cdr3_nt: TGTGCCAGCAGCTTTGGAAGGGGAATGAACTATGGCTACACCTTC
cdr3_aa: CASSFGRGMNYGYTF

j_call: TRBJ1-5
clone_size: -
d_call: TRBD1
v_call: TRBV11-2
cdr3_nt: TGTGCCAGCAGCCCAGGGACAGGGACGGGAAATCAGCCCCAGCATTTT
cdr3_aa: CASSPGTGTGNQPQHF

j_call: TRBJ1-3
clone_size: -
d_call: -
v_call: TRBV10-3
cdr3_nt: TGTGCCATCAGGGCCAGGCAAAGCTCTGGAAACACCATATATTTT
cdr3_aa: CAIRARQSSGNTIYF

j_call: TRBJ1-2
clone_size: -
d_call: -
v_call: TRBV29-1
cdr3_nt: TGCAGCGTACGGGACACCGCTAACTATGGCTACACCTTC
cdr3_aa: CSVRDTANYGYTF

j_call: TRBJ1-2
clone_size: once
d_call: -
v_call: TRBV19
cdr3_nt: TGTGCCAGTAGTGTCGGCGGAGGAGCCTATGGCTACACCTTC
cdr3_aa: CASSVGGGAYGYTF

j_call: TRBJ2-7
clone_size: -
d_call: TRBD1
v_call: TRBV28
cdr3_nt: TGTGCCAGCATCCCGACGGCCGGGACAGGGAGCTACGAGCAGTACTTC
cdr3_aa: CASIPTAGTGSYEQYF

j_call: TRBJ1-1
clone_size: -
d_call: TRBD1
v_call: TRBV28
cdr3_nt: TGTGCCAGCAGGCTGGACAGGGAAGCTTTCTTT
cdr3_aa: CASRLDREAFF

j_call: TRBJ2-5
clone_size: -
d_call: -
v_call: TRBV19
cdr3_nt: TGTGCCAGTAGTGATAGTCGCAGGGCTGAGACCCAGTACTTC
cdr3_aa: CASSDSRRAETQYF

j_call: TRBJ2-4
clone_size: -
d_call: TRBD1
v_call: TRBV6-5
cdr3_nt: TGTGCCAGCAGTTACGACAGGGTAGCCAACATTCAGTACTTC
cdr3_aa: CASSYDRVANIQYF

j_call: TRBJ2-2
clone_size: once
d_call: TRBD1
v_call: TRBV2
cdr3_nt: TGTGCCAGCAGTGATGGGCAGGGGGTCGGGGAGCTGTTTTTT
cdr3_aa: CASSDGQGVGELFF